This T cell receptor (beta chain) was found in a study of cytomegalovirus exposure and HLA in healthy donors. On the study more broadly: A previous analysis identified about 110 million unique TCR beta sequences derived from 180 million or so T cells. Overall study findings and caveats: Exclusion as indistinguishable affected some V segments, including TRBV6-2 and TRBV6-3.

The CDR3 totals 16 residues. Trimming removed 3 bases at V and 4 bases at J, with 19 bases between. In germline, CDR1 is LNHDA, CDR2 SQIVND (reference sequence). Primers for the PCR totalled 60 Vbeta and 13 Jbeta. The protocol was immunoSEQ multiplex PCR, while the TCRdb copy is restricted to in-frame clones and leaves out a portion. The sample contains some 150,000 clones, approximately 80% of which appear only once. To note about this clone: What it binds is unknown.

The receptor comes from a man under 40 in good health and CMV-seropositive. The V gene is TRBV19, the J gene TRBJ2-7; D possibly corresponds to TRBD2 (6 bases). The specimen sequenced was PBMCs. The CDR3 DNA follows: TGTGCCAGTAGTATCGAGTCGGGGGTGGAGAGATACGAGCAGTACTTC. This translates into CASSIESGVERYEQYF.